The entry that follows covers one T cell receptor (beta chain) sequence. Its antigen is undetermined. The CDR3 is made up of 13 amino acids. V shed 0 bases and J 10 bases; nucleotides not matched to a gene: 3. Germline-derived CDR1 and CDR2 are WNHNN and SYGVQD (reference sequence). This sample is part of a study of cytomegalovirus exposure and HLA in healthy donors. In the study overall: Earlier work reported approximately 110 million unique TCR beta sequences from about 200 million T cells. About 85 million unique TCR sequences came from HLA-typed donors in an early release. Study outcomes and limitations: TCR beta V segments were, for the most part, productive about 87% or about 30% of the time in an earlier analysis.

Researchers ran the PCR with 60 Vbeta and 13 Jbeta primers. Some clones are missing from TCRdb's copy, which holds only in-frame ones; the method was immunoSEQ multiplex PCR. Altogether 110,000 to 150,000 clones are present, roughly 70% being singletons, with the ten largest covering 1.5% to 2%. This receptor was identified in a woman in her thirties or forties in good health and CMV-seronegative. The sample taken for sequencing was PBMCs. V gene TRBV10-1 combines with J gene TRBJ1-2; 9 positions agree with TRBD1. The chain's CDR3 is CASSESGQGLYTF. CDR3 sequence (DNA): TGCGCCAGCAGTGAGTCGGGACAGGGACTCTACACCTTC.